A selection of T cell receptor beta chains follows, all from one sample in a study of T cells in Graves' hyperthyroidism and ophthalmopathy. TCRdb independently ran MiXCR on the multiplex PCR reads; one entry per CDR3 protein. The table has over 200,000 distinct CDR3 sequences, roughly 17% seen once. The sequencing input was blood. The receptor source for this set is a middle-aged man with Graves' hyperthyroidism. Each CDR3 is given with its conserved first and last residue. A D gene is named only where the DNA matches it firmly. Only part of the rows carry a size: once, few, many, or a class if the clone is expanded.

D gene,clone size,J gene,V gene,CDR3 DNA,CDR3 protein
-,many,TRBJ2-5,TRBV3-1,TGTGCCAGCAGCCAAAGGACAGAAGAGACCCAGTACTTC,CASSQRTEETQYF
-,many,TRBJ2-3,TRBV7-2,TGTGCCAGCAGCTTGAGTGGGCCCGTAGATACGCAGTATTTT,CASSLSGPVDTQYF
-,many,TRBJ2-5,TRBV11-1,TGTGCCAGCAGCAACAGCGGCCAAGAGACCCAGTACTTC,CASSNSGQETQYF
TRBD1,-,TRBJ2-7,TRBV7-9,TGTGCCGGCAGCGCGGACAGGGAGCAGTACTTC,CAGSADREQYF
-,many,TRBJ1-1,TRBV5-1,TGCGCCAGCAGCTTGGTTGCGAGGTCTGAAGCTTTCTTT,CASSLVARSEAFF
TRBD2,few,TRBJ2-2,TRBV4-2,TGTGCCAGCAGCCAAGATCGCGGGAGGGTCACCGGGGAGCTGTTTTTT,CASSQDRGRVTGELFF
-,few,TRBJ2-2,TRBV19,TGTGCCAGTAGTATCGTTGAATCGGGATCAGGGGAGCTGTTTTTT,CASSIVESGSGELFF
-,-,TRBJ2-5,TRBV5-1,TGCGCCAGCAGCTTGGACGGGAGTGCGAAGACCCAGTACTTC,CASSLDGSAKTQYF
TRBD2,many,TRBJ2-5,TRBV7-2,TGTGCCAGCAGCTTAGGGGCTAGCGGCCTAGAGACCCAGTACTTC,CASSLGASGLETQYF
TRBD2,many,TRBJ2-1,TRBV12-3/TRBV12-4,TGTGCCAGCAGCCCACGGGGGGGAGATGAGCAGTTCTTC,CASSPRGGDEQFF
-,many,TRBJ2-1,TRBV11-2,TGTGCCAGCAGCTTATCACCTCGGGACTTCGCAATAAATGAGCAGTTCTTC,CASSLSPRDFAINEQFF
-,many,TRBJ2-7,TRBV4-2,TGTGCCAGCAGCCCCAGGGGGGACGTCTACGAGCAGTACTTC,CASSPRGDVYEQYF
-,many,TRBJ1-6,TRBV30,TGTGCCTGGAGTGTAACGGGTTTTGATTCACCCCTCCACTTT,CAWSVTGFDSPLHF
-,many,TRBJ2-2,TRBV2,TGTGCCAGCAGTGTTGACAGCACCGGGGAGCTGTTTTTT,CASSVDSTGELFF
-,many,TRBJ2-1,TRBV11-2,TGTGCCAGCAGCCCCACCCGAGGTTACAATGAGCAGTTCTTC,CASSPTRGYNEQFF
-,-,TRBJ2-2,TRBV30,TGTGCCTGGAGGCCCTCACTGGGTTACACCGGGGAGCTGTTTTTT,CAWRPSLGYTGELFF
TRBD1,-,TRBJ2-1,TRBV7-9,TGTGCCAGCAGCCAACGGGACAGGGAGTTGTTCTTC,CASSQRDRELFF
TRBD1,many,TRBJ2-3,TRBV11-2,TGTGCCAGCAGAATGCTCAGGGGGCGTCGAACAGATACGCAGTATTTT,CASRMLRGRRTDTQYF
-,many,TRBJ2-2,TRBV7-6,TGTGCCAGCGGTGTGAACACCGGGGAGCTGTTTTTT,CASGVNTGELFF
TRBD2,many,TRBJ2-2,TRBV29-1,TGCAGCGTTGGAGCGGGAGTTGGCACCGGGGAGCTGTTTTTT,CSVGAGVGTGELFF
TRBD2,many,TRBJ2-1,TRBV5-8,TGTGCCAGCAGCATCCGGACTAGCGATCTCTACAATGAGCAGTTCTTC,CASSIRTSDLYNEQFF
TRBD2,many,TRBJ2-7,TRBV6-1,TGTGCCAGCAGCCCCCAACTAGCGGGAGGGCTTGAGCAGTACTTC,CASSPQLAGGLEQYF
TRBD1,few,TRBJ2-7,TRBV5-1,TGCGCCAGCAGCTTGGCGCTGAACAGGGGCTACGAGCAGTACTTC,CASSLALNRGYEQYF
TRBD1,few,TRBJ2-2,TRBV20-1,TGCAGTGCTCCGGACAGGGGAGGCACCGGGGAGCTGTTTTTT,CSAPDRGGTGELFF
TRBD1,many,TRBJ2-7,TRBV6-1,TGTGCCAGCAGACAGGGACAGGGCTACAACGAGCAGTACTTC,CASRQGQGYNEQYF
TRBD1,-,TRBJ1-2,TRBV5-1,TGCGCCAGCAGCCGGGTCGGACAGGGCAGGAGCTACACCTTC,CASSRVGQGRSYTF
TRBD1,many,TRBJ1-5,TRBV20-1,TGCAGTGCTACCGACAGGGGAGGTGATCAGCCCCAGCATTTT,CSATDRGGDQPQHF
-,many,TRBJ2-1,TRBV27,TGTGCCAGCAGTTTATCGATCTACAATGAGCAGTTCTTC,CASSLSIYNEQFF
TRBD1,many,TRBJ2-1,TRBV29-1,TGCAGCGTTGGGACAGGGGGGTACAATGAGCAGTTCTTC,CSVGTGGYNEQFF
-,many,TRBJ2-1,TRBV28,TGTGCCAGCAAAGGTTCAGGTTCGAATAGGAATGAGCAGTTCTTC,CASKGSGSNRNEQFF
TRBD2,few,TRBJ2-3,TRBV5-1,TGCGCCAGCACCTTAGCGGGAGTACATTCAGATACGCAGTATTTT,CASTLAGVHSDTQYF
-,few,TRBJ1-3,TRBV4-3,TGCGCCAGCAGCCAAGATGTCCTCCTCTCTGGAAACACCATATATTTT,CASSQDVLLSGNTIYF
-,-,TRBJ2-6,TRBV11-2,TGTGCCAGCAGCTTATTCGGGACATCATCTGGGGCCAACGTCCTGACTTTC,CASSLFGTSSGANVLTF
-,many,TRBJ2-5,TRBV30,TGTGCCTGGGGGCCTCAAGGAGAGACCCAGTACTTC,CAWGPQGETQYF
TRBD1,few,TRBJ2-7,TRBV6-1,TGTGCCAGCAAGCGGGACAGGGATTACGAGCAGTACTTC,CASKRDRDYEQYF
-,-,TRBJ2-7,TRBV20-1,TGCAGTGCTAGAGATTTTCGTAGGCAGGGAGAAATCTACGAGCAGTACTTC,CSARDFRRQGEIYEQYF
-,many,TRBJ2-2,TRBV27,TGTGCCAGCAGTTTTGGCAGGGATGGCGGGGAGCTGTTTTTT,CASSFGRDGGELFF
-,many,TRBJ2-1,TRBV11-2,TGTGCCAGCAGCTCCACCCGGGACCGAGGGAATGAGCAGTTCTTC,CASSSTRDRGNEQFF
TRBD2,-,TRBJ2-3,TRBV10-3,TGTGCCATCAGTGAACAGACTAGCGGAGGGGCAGATACGCAGTATTTT,CAISEQTSGGADTQYF
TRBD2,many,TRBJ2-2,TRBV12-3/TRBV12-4,TGTGCCAGCAGTGCCGGGACTAGCGGGATAAGGTTTGGGACCGGGGAGCTGTTTTTT,CASSAGTSGIRFGTGELFF
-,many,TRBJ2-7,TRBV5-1,TGCGCCAGCAGCACGGGCGTTGGCCCCTACGAGCAGTACTTC,CASSTGVGPYEQYF
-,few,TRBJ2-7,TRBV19,TGTGCCAGTAGGGAGCGAGGGACTTCTTTCTACGAGCAGTACTTC,CASRERGTSFYEQYF
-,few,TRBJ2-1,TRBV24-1,TGTGCCACCAGTGATCCTCCGGAAAATGAGCAGTTCTTC,CATSDPPENEQFF
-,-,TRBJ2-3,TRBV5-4,TGTGCCACCCGCGAGTCGGTAGCGACTAGCACAGATACGCAGTATTTT,CATRESVATSTDTQYF
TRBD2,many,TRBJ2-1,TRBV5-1,TGCGCCAGCAGCTTGGGGCCTAGCGGGAGAAACAATGAGCAGTTCTTC,CASSLGPSGRNNEQFF
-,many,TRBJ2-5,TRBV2,TGTGCCAGCAGTAGAACGGACCGCCAAGAGACCCAGTACTTC,CASSRTDRQETQYF
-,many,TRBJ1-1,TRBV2,TGTGCCAGCAGTGGGATCCTGAACACTGAAGCTTTCTTT,CASSGILNTEAFF
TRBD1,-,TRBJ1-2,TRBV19,TGTGCCAGTAAGAAGAGAGACAGGGAAGGAAATGGCTACACCTTC,CASKKRDREGNGYTF
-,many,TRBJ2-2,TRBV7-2,TGTGCCAGCAGCTATCGGACGGCAGTGGAGTCGGGGGAGCTGTTTTTT,CASSYRTAVESGELFF
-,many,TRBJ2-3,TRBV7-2,TGTGCCAGCAGTTCCCTACCCCTAGCGAGACACACAGATACGCAGTATTTT,CASSSLPLARHTDTQYF